This passage covers 27 T cell receptor beta chains from one sample sequenced in a study of CD8 T cells in Susac syndrome. With random hexamers, 0.5 to 1 ug RNA was reverse transcribed. TCRdb used MiXCR to reprocess the immunoSEQ multiplex PCR reads, holding one entry per CDR3 protein. The table lists roughly 160,000 distinct CDR3 sequences, approximately 95% of them singletons. The material sequenced was CD4+ T cells from PBMCs. All receptors derive from a human donor with Susac syndrome.

This clonotype showed up just once. CDR3 in amino acids: CASSQEDRGREAFF. The CDR3 nucleotides read TGTGCCAGCAGCCAGGAAGACAGGGGCAGAGAAGCTTTCTTT. The gene calls are TRBV4-2 and TRBJ1-1; TRBD1 agrees at 8 bases. The length of the CDR3 is 14 residues. With 3 bases clipped from V and 8 bases from J, the junction kept 8 bases outside the gene matches. Germline values: CDR1 LGHNA, CDR2 YNFKEQ.

The chain couples TRBV3-1 to TRBJ1-1; a possible D gene is TRBD1 (5 bases). The CDR3 is 13 amino acids. Per the germline V gene, CDR1 is LGHDT and CDR2 is YNNKEL (reference sequence). Trimming removed 0 bases from V and 4 bases from J, with 6 bases in between. CDR3 region: CASSQDRVTEAFF. The CDR3 coding sequence is TGTGCCAGCAGCCAAGACAGGGTCACTGAAGCTTTCTTT.

Turning to this clonotype: One end of the junction varies from germline; a read error may be responsible. The chain joins TRBV5-6 to TRBJ2-1; possible D gene TRBD2, 7 bases. Germline lookup yields CDR1 SGHDT and CDR2 YYEEEE. This CDR3 comprises 15 residues. The CDR3 is CASNLGGGSYNEQFF. In DNA, the CDR3 is TGTGCCAGCAACTTGGGAGGGGGCTCCTACAATGAGCAGTTCTTC. The full variable domain, completed using reference TRBV5-6 and TRBJ2-1, is DAGVTQSPTHLIKTRGQQVTLRCSPKSGHDTVSWYQQALGQGPQFIFQYYEEEERQRGNFPDRFSGHQFPNYSSELNVNALLLGDSALYLCASNLGGGSYNEQFFGPGTRLTVL.

This clonotype occurred once. This chain links TRBV6-5 with TRBJ2-5; no firm D call. V dropped 0 bases and J dropped 2 bases, with 13 bases sitting between them. This CDR3 contains 16 residues. Germline loops: CDR1 MNHEY, CDR2 SVGAGI. CDR3 DNA: TGTGCCAGCAGTTACTCGACATCCCCGGGTCAAGAGACCCAGTACTTC. Its protein product is CASSYSTSPGQETQYF.

The chain couples TRBV15 to TRBJ2-4, with D perhaps TRBD1 (5 bases). V was pared by 1 base and J by 5 bases, with 12 bases between. This CDR3 is built from 15 residues. Germline CDR1 LNHNV, CDR2 YYDKDF (reference sequence). The CDR3 region has the DNA TGTGCCACCAGCAGAGGACCAGGGCCGCAAAACATTCAGTACTTC. This translates into CATSRGPGPQNIQYF.

This clonotype was detected once. The chain carries TRBV30 and TRBJ2-3; 9 nucleotides agree with TRBD2. The CDR3 runs to 15 residues. Germline CDR1 reads GTSNPN; CDR2 reads SVGIG (reference sequence). J was trimmed by 0 bases and V by 2 bases; bases with no gene match: 3. CDR3 bases: TGTGCCTGGAGTCCGACTAGCGGAAGCACAGATACGCAGTATTTT. This sequence encodes CAWSPTSGSTDTQYF.

V and J are TRBV30 and TRBJ2-7; the D gene is possibly TRBD2 (7 bases). In germline, CDR1 is GTSNPN, CDR2 SVGIG (reference sequence). The CDR3 consists of 13 residues. V was shortened by 4 bases and J by 6 bases, with 16 bases between the two germline ends. CDR3 coding DNA: TGTGCCTGGACCCCGAGTAGGGGGGGCGAGCAGTACTTC. This codes for CAWTPSRGGEQYF.

V is TRBV30 and J is TRBJ1-2; 7 bases are shared with TRBD1. Per germline, CDR1 GTSNPN and CDR2 SVGIG (reference sequence). CDR3 length: 13 amino acids. The CDR3 nucleotides are TGTGCTGGGGGCCGGGACAGCTCCTATGGCTACACCTTC. It yields the protein CAGGRDSSYGYTF.

This clonotype was seen just once. The V and J genes are TRBV6-1 and TRBJ1-5; TRBD1 aligns across 7 bases. V shed 4 bases, J shed 1 base, and the junction held 7 bases outside the gene matches. The CDR3 covers 16 residues. Germline CDR1 reads MNHNS; CDR2 reads SASEGT. CDR3 DNA: TGTGCCAGCAGTGTACAGGGGAAAAGGAGCAATCAGCCCCAGCATTTT. Translated, it gives CASSVQGKRSNQPQHF.

The gene calls are TRBV7-3 and TRBJ2-7; 9 bases agree with TRBD1. V trimming: 1 base; J trimming: 5 bases; junction bases outside the gene matches: 6. CDR3 length: 15 amino acids. The germline V gene has CDR1 SGHTA and CDR2 FQGTGA. For the CDR3, the DNA is TGTGCCAGCAGCTTAAACGGACAGGGGACCCACGAGCAGTACTTC. Translating it yields CASSLNGQGTHEQYF.

The chain employs TRBV20-1 and TRBJ2-1; D not certain. The germline V gene has CDR1 DFQATT and CDR2 SNEGSKA (reference sequence). CDR3 length equals 13 residues. Between the trimmed V and J ends, which lost 4 bases and 8 bases, there was a span of 15 bases. CDR3 amino acids: CSATYYRRDEQFF. Written as DNA, the CDR3 is TGCAGTGCTACCTACTACCGTAGGGATGAGCAGTTCTTC.

The rearrangement uses TRBV29-1 and TRBJ2-5, with 8 bases lining up with TRBD2. The V and J ends lost 4 bases and 2 bases, in that order; junction bases with no gene match: 0. CDR3 length: 12 residues. Germline CDR1 SQVTM, CDR2 ANQGSEA. CDR3 in DNA: TGCAGCGTTGCGGGGGGGCAAGAGACCCAGTACTTC. Translating gives CSVAGGQETQYF.

V and J are TRBV9 and TRBJ1-3; 9 positions match TRBD1. Germline V gene sequence: CDR1 SGDLS, CDR2 YYNGEE. This CDR3 spans 12 amino acids. V dropped 4 bases and J dropped 12; count of bases not matched to a gene: 5. CDR3 bases: TGTGCCAGCAGCTCTTCGGACAGGGGCATATATTTT. Translated, it gives CASSSSDRGIYF.

The J gene is TRBJ2-3, the V gene TRBV5-1; a weak D match, TRBD1 (5 bases). Germline V gene sequence: CDR1 SGHRS, CDR2 YFSETQ. The CDR3 runs 15 residues. Trimming stripped 5 bases from V and 11 bases from J, with 24 bases between. DNA of the CDR3: TGCGCCAGCAGAACCTCTGGGGCGGACCTTACTGGGCAGTATTTT. It yields the protein CASRTSGADLTGQYF.

In its sample, this clonotype was seen a few times. This chain links TRBV9 with TRBJ2-5; D is possibly TRBD1 or TRBD2 (5 bases each). CDR3 size: 13 residues. V dropped 2 bases and J dropped 4 bases, with 9 bases sitting between them. Germline V gene sequence: CDR1 SGDLS, CDR2 YYNGEE. The CDR3: CASSVGGTETQYF. Written as DNA, the CDR3 is TGTGCCAGCAGCGTGGGTGGGACAGAGACCCAGTACTTC.

V and J are TRBV9 and TRBJ1-1; D not certain. CDR1 and CDR2 (germline): SGDLS, YYNGEE. V shed 0 bases and J shed 2 bases, with 20 bases lying between them. The CDR3 extends over 18 amino acids. The CDR3 coding sequence is TGTGCCAGCAGCGTAGGGAGTGGAGCTGGGCTTGGTAACACTGAAGCTTTCTTT. Its translation is CASSVGSGAGLGNTEAFF.

The gene calls are TRBV30 and TRBJ1-4; D is unclear. Germline values: CDR1 GTSNPN, CDR2 SVGIG (reference sequence). This CDR3 is built from 12 residues. The V end was cut by 4 bases, the J end by 2 bases, with 5 bases between. CDR3 sequence reads: CAWTITNEKLFF. The CDR3 region has the DNA TGTGCCTGGACCATCACTAATGAAAAACTGTTTTTT.

This clonotype was observed a few times. The chain combines TRBV7-9 with TRBJ1-2; D remains ambiguous. CDR3 length equals 13 residues. The germline V gene encodes CDR1 SEHNR and CDR2 FQNEAQ (reference sequence). Trimming pared 3 bases from V and 2 bases from J, leaving 7 bases between. The chain's CDR3 is CASSFGQNYGYTF. In DNA, the CDR3 is TGTGCCAGCAGCTTTGGCCAGAACTATGGCTACACCTTC.

The chain recombines TRBV5-4 with TRBJ2-1, with 10 positions matching TRBD2. J was trimmed by 12 bases and V by 3 bases; bases with no gene match: 6. From germline, CDR1 is SGHNT and CDR2 YYREEE (reference sequence). The CDR3 is 13 residues long. The CDR3 coding sequence is TGTGCCAGCAGCTACGGCCAGCGGGAGGGGCAGTTCTTC. It specifies CASSYGQREGQFF.

J is TRBJ2-5 and V is TRBV4-1; 7 positions match TRBD1. The germline V gene encodes CDR1 MGHRA and CDR2 YSYEKL. Trimming took 3 bases from V and 7 from J; bases not matched to a gene: 14. The CDR3 has 16 residues. CDR3 coding DNA: TGCGCCAGCAGCCACGTAGGGACCCGACAGGGAGTGACCCAGTACTTC. Residues: CASSHVGTRQGVTQYF.

The J gene is TRBJ1-2, the V gene TRBV28; perhaps TRBD1 as D (6 bases). The CDR3 runs 11 residues. The V end was cut by 7 bases, the J end by 9 bases, with 12 bases between. Germline V lookup: CDR1 MDHEN, CDR2 SYDVKM. The DNA for the CDR3 is TGTGCCAGCAACCGACAGGAGAGCTACACCTTC. The encoded protein is CASNRQESYTF.

This clonotype was seen only once. The chain links TRBV3-1 to TRBJ2-5; D gene ambiguous. Germline values: CDR1 LGHDT, CDR2 YNNKEL (reference sequence). This CDR3 spans 11 amino acids. V lost 8 bases and J lost 4, with 8 bases in between. DNA of the CDR3: TGTGCCAGCCAACTGGTAGAGACCCAGTACTTC. This encodes CASQLVETQYF.

The chain recombines TRBV3-1 with TRBJ2-3, with D possibly TRBD2 on 6 matching bases. CDR1 is LGHDT, CDR2 YNNKEL, per germline (reference sequence). The CDR3 length is 13 residues. V was trimmed by 1 base and J by 12 bases, leaving 14 bases between them. CDR3 bases: TGTGCCAGCAGCCAAGCACGCGGGGATCCACAGTATTTT. Translated, it gives CASSQARGDPQYF.

J is TRBJ2-5 and V is TRBV30; TRBD2 is a possible D gene (5 bases). This CDR3 spans 13 amino acids. The germline V gene encodes CDR1 GTSNPN and CDR2 SVGIG (reference sequence). V was cut by 5 bases and J by 5 bases, with 15 bases left in between. CDR3 amino acids: CAWVEAVSETQYF. The CDR3, as DNA: TGTGCCTGGGTGGAGGCGGTGTCGGAGACCCAGTACTTC.

The J gene is TRBJ2-5, the V gene TRBV14; D not resolved. The germline gives CDR1 SGHDN, CDR2 FVKESK. Trimming pared 0 bases from V and 7 bases from J, leaving 12 bases between. This CDR3 spans 14 amino acids. The CDR3 loop reads CASSQDRVGVTQYF. The CDR3 bases are TGTGCCAGCAGCCAAGATAGGGTCGGAGTGACCCAGTACTTC.

The V gene is TRBV14, the J gene TRBJ2-1, with D possibly matching TRBD1 (5 bases). This CDR3 has 13 amino acids. CDR1 SGHDN and CDR2 FVKESK come from the germline V gene. Trimming left V 2 bases short and J 8 bases short, with 10 bases between. In DNA form, the CDR3 reads TGTGCCAGCAGCCAATTCTGGGGCCATGAGCAGTTCTTC. This sequence encodes CASSQFWGHEQFF.

This chain connects TRBV28 to TRBJ2-7, with 8 positions matching TRBD2. This CDR3 contains 15 residues. Germline V gives CDR1 MDHEN, CDR2 SYDVKM. Unmatched junction bases numbered 10, after V lost 6 bases and J lost 3 bases. The CDR3 reads CASSPFTGGIYEQYF. CDR3 in DNA: TGTGCCAGCAGCCCTTTTACGGGAGGGATCTACGAGCAGTACTTC.